Listed here are 3 T cell receptor beta chains from one sample, sequenced in a study of blood T cell repertoires in COVID-19. The repertoire was sequenced with immunoSEQ multiplex PCR; TCRdb's copy has only in-frame clones and lacks some. Counted here are roughly 60,000 clones, roughly 84% occurring once; the ten biggest clones make up approximately 10%. The sample consisted of peripheral blood. These receptor sequences come from a man aged 30 to 45 with COVID-19, enrolled during active disease.

V gene TRBV6-5 combines with J gene TRBJ1-1; D is undetermined. From germline, CDR1 is MNHEY and CDR2 SVGAGI. The CDR3 length is 12 residues. The V end lost 8 bases, the J end lost 1 base, and 8 bases lay between the germline ends. CDR3 nucleotides: TGTGCCAGCGGCCACCGGAACACTGAAGCTTTCTTT. This gives the protein CASGHRNTEAFF.

In its sample, this clone was seen many times. The chain has TRBV3-1 (or the pseudogene TRBV3-2) and TRBJ2-1; D is possibly TRBD2 (6 bases). The CDR3 contains 13 residues. Germline V gene sequence: CDR1 LGHDT, CDR2 YNNKEL (reference sequence). The V and J ends lost 1 base and 13 bases respectively, with 14 bases between them. CDR3 region: CASSQGGTPPQFF. CDR3 bases: TGTGCCAGCAGCCAAGGGGGGACTCCCCCCCAGTTCTTC.

The rearrangement uses TRBV28 and TRBJ1-6, with a weak D call TRBD1 (5 bases). The germline CDR1 and CDR2 sequences are MDHEN and SYDVKM. Trimming took off 6 bases at V and 6 bases at J, with 18 bases between the two ends. CDR3 size: 16 residues. CDR3 loop: CASSLSLTVPNSPLHF. The DNA for the CDR3 is TGTGCCAGCAGCCTCTCCCTGACAGTTCCTAATTCACCCCTCCACTTT. Supplemented by reference TRBV28 and TRBJ1-6, the full variable domain reads DVKVTQSSRYLVKRTGEKVFLECVQDMDHENMFWYRQDPGLGLRLIYFSYDVKMKEKGDIPEGYSVSREKKERFSLILESASTNQTSMYLCASSLSLTVPNSPLHFGNGTRLTVT.